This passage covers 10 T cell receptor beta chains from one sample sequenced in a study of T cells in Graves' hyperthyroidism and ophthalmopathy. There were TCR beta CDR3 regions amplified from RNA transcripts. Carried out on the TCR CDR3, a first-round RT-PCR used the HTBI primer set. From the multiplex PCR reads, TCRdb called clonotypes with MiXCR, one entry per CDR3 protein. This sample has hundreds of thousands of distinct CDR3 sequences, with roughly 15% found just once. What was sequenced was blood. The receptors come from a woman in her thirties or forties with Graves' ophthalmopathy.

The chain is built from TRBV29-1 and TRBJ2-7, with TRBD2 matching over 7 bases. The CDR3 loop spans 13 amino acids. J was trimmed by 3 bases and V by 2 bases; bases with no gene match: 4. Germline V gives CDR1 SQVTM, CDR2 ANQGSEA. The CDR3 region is CSVETSAHYEQYF. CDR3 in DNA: TGCAGCGTTGAAACTAGCGCCCACTACGAGCAGTACTTC.

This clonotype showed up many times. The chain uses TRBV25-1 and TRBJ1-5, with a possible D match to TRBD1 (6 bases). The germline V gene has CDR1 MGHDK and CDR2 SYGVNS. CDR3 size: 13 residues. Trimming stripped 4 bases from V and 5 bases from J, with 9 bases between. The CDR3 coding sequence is TGTGCCAGCAGTGCCGCAGGGGATCAGCCCCAGCATTTT. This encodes CASSAAGDQPQHF.

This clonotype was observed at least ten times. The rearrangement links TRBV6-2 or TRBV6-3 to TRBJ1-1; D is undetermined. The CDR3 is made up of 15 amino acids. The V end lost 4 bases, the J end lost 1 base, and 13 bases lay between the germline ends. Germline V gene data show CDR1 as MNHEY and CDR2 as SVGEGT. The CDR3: CASSSLDRGNTEAFF. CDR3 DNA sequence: TGTGCCAGCAGTTCCCTGGACCGCGGGAACACTGAAGCTTTCTTT.

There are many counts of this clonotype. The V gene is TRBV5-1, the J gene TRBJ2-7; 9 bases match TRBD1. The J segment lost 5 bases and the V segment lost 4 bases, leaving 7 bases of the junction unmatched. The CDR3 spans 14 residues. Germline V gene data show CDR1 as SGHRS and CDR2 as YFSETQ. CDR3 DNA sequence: TGCGCCAGCAGCCCCGGACAGGGGATCGACGAGCAGTACTTC. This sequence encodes CASSPGQGIDEQYF.

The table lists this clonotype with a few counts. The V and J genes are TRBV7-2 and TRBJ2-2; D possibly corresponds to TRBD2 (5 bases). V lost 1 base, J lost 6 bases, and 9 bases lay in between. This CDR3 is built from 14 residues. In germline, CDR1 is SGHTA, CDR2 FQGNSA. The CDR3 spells CASSLVSEAGELFF. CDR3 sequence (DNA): TGTGCCAGCAGCTTAGTGTCGGAGGCCGGGGAGCTGTTTTTT. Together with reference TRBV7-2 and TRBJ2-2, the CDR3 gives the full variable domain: GAGVSQSPSNKVTEKGKDVELRCDPISGHTALYWYRQSLGQGLEFLIYFQGNSAPDKSGLPSDRFSAERTGGSVSTLTIQRTQQEDSAVYLCASSLVSEAGELFFGEGSRLTVL.

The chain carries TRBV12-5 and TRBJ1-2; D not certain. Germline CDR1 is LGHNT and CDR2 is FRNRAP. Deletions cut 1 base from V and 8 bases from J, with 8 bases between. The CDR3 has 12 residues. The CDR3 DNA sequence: TGTGCTAGTGGTTTGGGGGTACGGGGCTACACCTTC. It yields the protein CASGLGVRGYTF.

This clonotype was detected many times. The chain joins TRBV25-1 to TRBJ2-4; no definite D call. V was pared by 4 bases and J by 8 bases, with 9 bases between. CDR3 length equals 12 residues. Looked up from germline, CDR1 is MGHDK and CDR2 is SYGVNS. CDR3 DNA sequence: TGTGCCAGCAGTGGTGACTTGGACATTCAGTACTTC. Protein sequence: CASSGDLDIQYF.

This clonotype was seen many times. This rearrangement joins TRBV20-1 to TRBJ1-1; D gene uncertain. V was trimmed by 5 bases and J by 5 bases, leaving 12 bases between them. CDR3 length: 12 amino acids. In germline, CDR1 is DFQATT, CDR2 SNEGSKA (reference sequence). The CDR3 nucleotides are TGCAGTGCTTCTCGGGGAGAAACTGAAGCTTTCTTT. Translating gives CSASRGETEAFF.

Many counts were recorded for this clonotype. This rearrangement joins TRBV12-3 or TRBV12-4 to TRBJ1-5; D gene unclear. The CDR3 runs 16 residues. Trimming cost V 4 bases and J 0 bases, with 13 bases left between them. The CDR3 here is CASSSGRPNSNQPQHF. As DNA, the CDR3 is TGTGCCAGCAGTTCAGGACGGCCGAATAGCAATCAGCCCCAGCATTTT.

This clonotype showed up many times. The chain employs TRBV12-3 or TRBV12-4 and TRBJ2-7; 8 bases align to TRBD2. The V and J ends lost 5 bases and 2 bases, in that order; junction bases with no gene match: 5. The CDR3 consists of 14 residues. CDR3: CASSETSATYEQYF. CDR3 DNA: TGTGCCAGCAGTGAGACTAGCGCCACCTACGAGCAGTACTTC.